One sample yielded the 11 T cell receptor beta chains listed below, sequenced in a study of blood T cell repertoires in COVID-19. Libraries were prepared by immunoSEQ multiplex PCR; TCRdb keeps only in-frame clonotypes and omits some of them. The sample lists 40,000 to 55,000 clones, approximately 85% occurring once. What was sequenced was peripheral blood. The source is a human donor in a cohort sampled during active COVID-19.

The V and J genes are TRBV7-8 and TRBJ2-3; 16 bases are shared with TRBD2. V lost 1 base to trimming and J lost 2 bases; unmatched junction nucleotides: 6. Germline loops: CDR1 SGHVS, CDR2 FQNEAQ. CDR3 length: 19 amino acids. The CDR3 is CASSLVGTSGRGPTDTQYF. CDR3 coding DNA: TGTGCCAGCAGCTTAGTAGGGACTAGCGGGAGGGGACCCACAGATACGCAGTATTTT.

The CDR3 loop reads CASSLQGQLNEKLFF. CDR3 nucleotides: TGTGCCAGCAGCTTACAGGGACAGCTTAATGAAAAACTGTTTTTT. V usage is TRBV7-8 and J usage is TRBJ1-4; 7 nucleotides line up with TRBD1. The CDR3 length is 15 residues. J gave up 4 bases and V 2 bases, and 4 bases lay outside the gene matches. CDR1 is SGHVS, CDR2 FQNEAQ, per germline.

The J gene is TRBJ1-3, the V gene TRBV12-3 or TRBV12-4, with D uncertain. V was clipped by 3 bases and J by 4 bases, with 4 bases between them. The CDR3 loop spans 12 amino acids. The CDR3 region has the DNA TGTGCCAGCAGTTTTGCGGGAAACACCATATATTTT. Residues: CASSFAGNTIYF.

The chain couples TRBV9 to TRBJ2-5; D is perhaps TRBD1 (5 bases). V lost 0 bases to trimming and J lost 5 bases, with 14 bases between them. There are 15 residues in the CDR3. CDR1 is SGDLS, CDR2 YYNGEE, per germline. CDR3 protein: CASSVVAGPAETQYF. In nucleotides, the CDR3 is TGTGCCAGCAGCGTAGTGGCAGGGCCCGCGGAGACCCAGTACTTC.

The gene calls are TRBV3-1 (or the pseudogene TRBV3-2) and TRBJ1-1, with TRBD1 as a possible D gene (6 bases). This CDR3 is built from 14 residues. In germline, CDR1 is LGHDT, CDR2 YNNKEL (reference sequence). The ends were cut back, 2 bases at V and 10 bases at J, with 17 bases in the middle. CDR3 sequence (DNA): TGTGCCAGCAGCCAAAGAGAGGCGGGGGCTGCAGCTTTCTTT. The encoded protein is CASSQREAGAAAFF.

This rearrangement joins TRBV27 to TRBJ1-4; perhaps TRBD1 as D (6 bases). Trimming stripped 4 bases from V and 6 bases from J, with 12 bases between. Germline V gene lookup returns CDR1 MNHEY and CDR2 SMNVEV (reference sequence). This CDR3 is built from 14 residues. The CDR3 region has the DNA TGTGCCAGCAGTTCCCCGGGACACGATGAAAAACTGTTTTTT. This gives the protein CASSSPGHDEKLFF.

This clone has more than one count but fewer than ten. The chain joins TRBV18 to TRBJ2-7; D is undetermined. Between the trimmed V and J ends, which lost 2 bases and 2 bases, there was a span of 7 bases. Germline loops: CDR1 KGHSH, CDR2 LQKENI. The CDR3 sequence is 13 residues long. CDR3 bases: TGTGCCAGCTCACCAGTGCAGACCTACGAGCAGTACTTC. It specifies CASSPVQTYEQYF.

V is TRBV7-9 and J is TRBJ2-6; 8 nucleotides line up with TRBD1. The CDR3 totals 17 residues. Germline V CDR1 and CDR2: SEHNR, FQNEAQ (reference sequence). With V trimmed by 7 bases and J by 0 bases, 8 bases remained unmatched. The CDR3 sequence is CASTRDRSSSGANVLTF. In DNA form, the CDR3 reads TGTGCCAGCACCCGGGACAGGTCTTCCTCTGGGGCCAACGTCCTGACTTTC.

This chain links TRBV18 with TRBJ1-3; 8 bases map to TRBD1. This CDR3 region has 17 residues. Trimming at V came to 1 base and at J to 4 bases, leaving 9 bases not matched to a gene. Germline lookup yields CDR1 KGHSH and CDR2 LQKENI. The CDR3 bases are TGTGCCAGCTCACCACTCCCGGACAGGGCGAGAGGAAACACCATATATTTT. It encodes CASSPLPDRARGNTIYF.

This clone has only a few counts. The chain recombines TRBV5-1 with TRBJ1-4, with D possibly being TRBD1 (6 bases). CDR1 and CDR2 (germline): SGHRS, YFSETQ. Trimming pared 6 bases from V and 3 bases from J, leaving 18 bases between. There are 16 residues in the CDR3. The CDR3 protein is CASTIQGISANEKLFF. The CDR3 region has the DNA TGCGCCAGCACAATACAGGGTATAAGTGCTAATGAAAAACTGTTTTTT.

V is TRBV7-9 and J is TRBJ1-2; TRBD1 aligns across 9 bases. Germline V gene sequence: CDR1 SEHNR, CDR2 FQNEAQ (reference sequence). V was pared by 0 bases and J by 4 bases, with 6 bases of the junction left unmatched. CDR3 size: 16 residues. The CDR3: CASSLATGGQSYGYTF. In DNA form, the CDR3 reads TGTGCCAGCAGCTTAGCCACAGGGGGCCAGAGCTATGGCTACACCTTC.